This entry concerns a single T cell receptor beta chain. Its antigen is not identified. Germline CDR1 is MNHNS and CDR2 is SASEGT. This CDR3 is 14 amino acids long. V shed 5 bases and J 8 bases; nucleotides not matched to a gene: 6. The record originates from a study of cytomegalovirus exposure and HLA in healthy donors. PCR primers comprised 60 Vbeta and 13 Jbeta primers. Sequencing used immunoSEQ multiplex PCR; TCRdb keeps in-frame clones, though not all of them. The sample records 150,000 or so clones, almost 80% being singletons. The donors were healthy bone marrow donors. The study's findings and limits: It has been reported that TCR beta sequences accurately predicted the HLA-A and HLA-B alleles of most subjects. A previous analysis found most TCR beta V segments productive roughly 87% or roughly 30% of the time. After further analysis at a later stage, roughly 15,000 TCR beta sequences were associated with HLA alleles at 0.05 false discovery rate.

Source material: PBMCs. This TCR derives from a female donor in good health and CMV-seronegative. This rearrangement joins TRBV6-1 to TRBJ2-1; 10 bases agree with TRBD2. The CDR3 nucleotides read TGTGCCAGCAGTATATCTAGCGGGAGCTATGAGCAGTTCTTC. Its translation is CASSISSGSYEQFF.